These 27 T cell receptor beta chains share one sample of origin, sequenced in a study of T-cell memory formation after mild COVID-19. Using its own MiXCR run on the 5' RACE reads, TCRdb lists one record per CDR3 protein. Of approximately 260,000 distinct CDR3 sequences detected, about a sixth appear once; the ten largest clones hold more than 20%. The sample taken for sequencing was PBMCs or a T cell subset sorted from them (not recorded which). These receptors were obtained from a man younger than 30 who had mild COVID-19 (a few samples of this study predate the infection). Cell type and time point are not known.

This clonotype was counted many times. J is TRBJ2-1 and V is TRBV20-1, with TRBD1 matching 7 bases. CDR3 size: 15 residues. Germline-derived CDR1 and CDR2 are DFQATT and SNEGSKA (reference sequence). The J segment lost 2 bases and the V segment lost 3 bases, leaving 7 bases of the junction unmatched. CDR3 bases: TGCAGTGCTAGGGACCGGACAGGTCCCTACAATGAGCAGTTCTTC. It specifies CSARDRTGPYNEQFF.

The chain uses TRBV4-2 and TRBJ1-1; D uncertain. In germline, CDR1 is LGHNA, CDR2 YNFKEQ. V gave up 0 bases and J gave up 0 bases, with 14 bases separating them. The CDR3 covers 17 residues. The CDR3 DNA reads as TGTGCCAGCAGCCAAGATCTTGGCGGACTCATGAACACTGAAGCTTTCTTT. It specifies CASSQDLGGLMNTEAFF.

Comments on this clonotype: A junction boundary mismatches the germline segment, possibly from a read error. The chain couples TRBV7-9 to TRBJ1-1; D gene unclear. Germline V CDR1 and CDR2: SEHNR, FQNEAQ (reference sequence). CDR3 length equals 12 residues. The DNA for the CDR3 is TGTGACAGCAGCCTGGTCCCGGGGGAAGCTTTCTTT. It translates to CDSSLVPGEAFF. Combining the CDR3 with reference TRBV7-9 and TRBJ1-1 gives the whole variable domain DTGVSQNPRHKITKRGQNVTFRCDPISEHNRLYWYRQTLGQGPEFLTYFQNEAQLEKSRLLSDRFSAERPKGSFSTLEIQRTEQGDSAMYLCDSSLVPGEAFFGQGTRLTVV.

The chain couples TRBV7-2 to TRBJ1-5; no clear D gene. The V end was cut by 5 bases, the J end by 0 bases, with 11 bases between. Per germline, CDR1 SGHTA and CDR2 FQGNSA. The CDR3 consists of 15 residues. CDR3 nucleotide sequence: TGTGCCAGCAGCGCCGGTAGAGATAGCAATCAGCCCCAGCATTTT. This codes for CASSAGRDSNQPQHF.

The V gene is TRBV6-5, the J gene TRBJ1-4; no firm D call. The germline V gene encodes CDR1 MNHEY and CDR2 SVGAGI. V gave up 6 bases and J gave up 7 bases, with 9 bases separating them. This CDR3 has 12 residues. CDR3 protein: CASRNETEKLFF. DNA of the CDR3: TGTGCCAGCAGAAACGAGACTGAAAAACTGTTTTTT.

This clonotype was counted only a few times. The rearrangement uses TRBV4-1 and TRBJ1-5; D remains unclear. Germline V gene data show CDR1 as MGHRA and CDR2 as YSYEKL. The CDR3 has 15 amino acids. The ends were cut back, 0 bases at V and 6 bases at J, with 12 bases in the middle. This chain's CDR3 is CASSQEYGWSQPQHF. The CDR3 nucleotides read TGCGCCAGCAGCCAAGAGTACGGGTGGAGTCAGCCCCAGCATTTT.

This clonotype was found a few times. V and J are TRBV10-2 and TRBJ2-1; 7 bases agree with TRBD1. Trimming took 7 bases from V and 6 from J; bases not matched to a gene: 6. The germline gives CDR1 WSHSY, CDR2 SAAADI. This CDR3 has 13 amino acids. CDR3 coding DNA: TGCGCCAGCAAATCCAGACAGGGCAATGAGCAGTTCTTC. It translates to CASKSRQGNEQFF.

This clonotype was recorded a few times. The chain carries TRBV4-1 and TRBJ2-1; TRBD2 matches 9 bases. This CDR3 comprises 16 residues. Trimming cost V 2 bases and J 9 bases; bases outside gene matches: 11. Germline loops: CDR1 MGHRA, CDR2 YSYEKL. The CDR3 here is CASSQQVASGVVEQFF. As DNA, the CDR3 is TGCGCCAGCAGCCAACAGGTGGCTAGCGGGGTAGTTGAGCAGTTCTTC.

V and J are TRBV6-5 and TRBJ2-2; weak D call: TRBD1 (6 bases). Germline-derived CDR1 and CDR2 are MNHEY and SVGAGI. Trimming stripped 0 bases from V and 5 bases from J, with 16 bases between. This CDR3 has 17 residues. The CDR3 reads CASSYSRDIGGTGELFF. CDR3 in DNA: TGTGCCAGCAGTTACTCGAGGGACATTGGAGGAACCGGGGAGCTGTTTTTT.

The table lists this clonotype with a few counts. The genes are TRBV7-9 and TRBJ2-3, with 8 bases matching TRBD2. J gave up 1 base and V 5 bases, and 8 bases lay outside the gene matches. The germline V gene encodes CDR1 SEHNR and CDR2 FQNEAQ (reference sequence). This CDR3 contains 16 residues. For the CDR3, the DNA is TGTGCCAGCAGCGCCAGCGGGGGTGCGGGCACAGATACGCAGTATTTT. This encodes CASSASGGAGTDTQYF.

This clonotype was observed a handful of times. The V and J genes are TRBV4-3 and TRBJ2-1; D possibly corresponds to TRBD2 (5 bases). The V gene lost 0 bases and the J gene lost 7 bases, with 7 bases spanning the gap. Germline V gene sequence: CDR1 LGHNA, CDR2 YSLEER. The CDR3 length is 13 residues. CDR3 sequence reads: CASSQERGNEQFF. The CDR3, as DNA: TGCGCCAGCAGCCAAGAACGAGGGAATGAGCAGTTCTTC.

The chain is built from TRBV6-5 and TRBJ2-5; maybe TRBD1 (6 bases). Germline CDR1 reads MNHEY; CDR2 reads SVGAGI. This CDR3 spans 15 amino acids. V gave up 0 bases and J gave up 4 bases, with 12 bases separating them. This CDR3 reads CASSYSVRGVETQYF. CDR3 coding DNA: TGTGCCAGCAGTTACTCGGTCAGGGGTGTAGAGACCCAGTACTTC.

By proportion, this clonotype is medium-sized (0.01 to 0.1%). The V gene is TRBV20-1, the J gene TRBJ2-7; 14 bases match TRBD2. V lost 5 bases, J lost 5 bases, and 11 bases stayed unmatched. The CDR3 spans 16 residues. Germline CDR1 and CDR2: DFQATT and SNEGSKA (reference sequence). The CDR3 DNA sequence: TGCAGTGCTTCGACTAGCGGGGGGGCCGGTTTTAACGAGCAGTACTTC. Amino acid sequence: CSASTSGGAGFNEQYF.

This clonotype was recorded a few times. The V and J genes are TRBV9 and TRBJ2-5; D remains unclear. With 3 bases removed from V and 1 base from J, the gap between germline ends came to 7 bases. The germline V gene has CDR1 SGDLS and CDR2 YYNGEE. CDR3 length: 13 amino acids. CDR3 bases: TGTGCCAGCAGCGGTACATCCCAAGAGACCCAGTACTTC. Translation gives CASSGTSQETQYF.

The rearrangement uses TRBV14 and TRBJ1-1, with 7 nucleotides matching TRBD1. V was pared by 3 bases and J by 6 bases, with 7 bases of the junction left unmatched. Per the germline V gene, CDR1 is SGHDN and CDR2 is FVKESK. This CDR3 spans 14 amino acids. DNA of the CDR3: TGTGCCAGCAGCCACTTAGACAGGGACCCTGAAGCTTTCTTT. This encodes CASSHLDRDPEAFF.

This clonotype showed up just a few times. The V gene is TRBV5-1, the J gene TRBJ1-2; 11 bases match TRBD1. With 3 bases clipped from V and 8 bases from J, the junction kept 6 bases outside the gene matches. Per the germline V gene, CDR1 is SGHRS and CDR2 is YFSETQ. The CDR3 is 14 residues long. The DNA of the CDR3 is TGCGCCAGCAGCTGGGACAGGGGGTTGAAGGGCTACACCTTC. It specifies CASSWDRGLKGYTF.

This clonotype came up many times. The chain has TRBV6-5 and TRBJ1-1; D not certain. Germline V gene sequence: CDR1 MNHEY, CDR2 SVGAGI. The CDR3 is 11 amino acids. V was shortened by 6 bases and J by 11 bases, with 13 bases between the two germline ends. The CDR3 sequence: CASSPGVGAFF. CDR3 nucleotide sequence: TGTGCCAGCAGCCCCGGGGTAGGCGCTTTCTTT.

The chain has TRBV2 and TRBJ2-2; 7 bases agree with TRBD1. Losses at the gene ends were 8 bases for V and 1 base for J; bases not matched to a gene: 10. The CDR3 is 16 residues long. Germline V lookup: CDR1 SNHLY, CDR2 FYNNEI. Here the CDR3 DNA reads TGTGCCAGCCAGGAGACCCGACAGGGGAACACCGGGGAGCTGTTTTTT. It yields the protein CASQETRQGNTGELFF. The full variable domain, in which reference TRBV2 and TRBJ2-2 provide the parts outside the CDR3, is EPEVTQTPSHQVTQMGQEVILRCVPISNHLYFYWYRQILGQKVEFLVSFYNNEISEKSEIFDDQFSVERPDGSNFTLKIRSTKLEDSAMYFCASQETRQGNTGELFFGEGSRLTVL.

The chain recombines TRBV3-1 with TRBJ1-2; D is undetermined. CDR3 length: 11 amino acids. Deletions cut 4 bases from V and 8 bases from J, with 8 bases between. In germline, CDR1 is LGHDT, CDR2 YNNKEL (reference sequence). The CDR3 nucleotides read TGTGCCAGCAGCCGAAACCACGGCTACACCTTC. Protein: CASSRNHGYTF.

J is TRBJ1-6 and V is TRBV4-1; D remains unclear. Germline V gene sequence: CDR1 MGHRA, CDR2 YSYEKL. The CDR3 is made up of 17 amino acids. Trimming took off 1 base at V and 6 bases at J, with 16 bases between the two ends. CDR3 loop: CASSQVGSSFGNSPLHF. The CDR3 region has the DNA TGCGCCAGCAGCCAAGTCGGCTCCTCGTTCGGTAATTCACCCCTCCACTTT.

The chain couples TRBV7-2 to TRBJ2-3; 8 nucleotides align to TRBD2. Germline V gene lookup returns CDR1 SGHTA and CDR2 FQGNSA. Trimming took 0 bases from V and 7 from J; bases not matched to a gene: 6. CDR3 length: 15 amino acids. This CDR3 is CASSLASGVGNTQYF. In nucleotides, the CDR3 is TGTGCCAGCAGCTTAGCTAGCGGGGTTGGCAATACGCAGTATTTT. Full variable domain (rest looked up from reference TRBV7-2 and TRBJ2-3): GAGVSQSPSNKVTEKGKDVELRCDPISGHTALYWYRQSLGQGLEFLIYFQGNSAPDKSGLPSDRFSAERTGGSVSTLTIQRTQQEDSAVYLCASSLASGVGNTQYFGPGTRLTVL.

This sequence joins TRBV5-1 and TRBJ2-3; D remains unclear. The CDR3 contains 16 residues. The V gene lost 1 base and the J gene lost 2 bases, with 14 bases spanning the gap. From germline, CDR1 is SGHRS and CDR2 YFSETQ. CDR3 sequence: CASSLRYSSNTDTQYF. CDR3 nucleotides: TGCGCCAGCAGCTTGAGGTACAGTTCTAACACAGATACGCAGTATTTT.

The sample holds a few counts of this clonotype. The V call is TRBV20-1, the J call TRBJ2-1; D is unclear. CDR1 DFQATT and CDR2 SNEGSKA come from the germline V gene (reference sequence). Deletions cut 6 bases from V and 7 bases from J, with 13 bases between. The CDR3 runs to 12 residues. CDR3 amino acids: CSASRGGNEQFF. The DNA for the CDR3 is TGCAGTGCCAGCAGAGGTGGGAATGAGCAGTTCTTC.

The chain recombines TRBV5-1 with TRBJ2-2; D unresolved. Germline lookup yields CDR1 SGHRS and CDR2 YFSETQ. CDR3 size: 15 residues. Trimming pared 2 bases from V and 3 bases from J, leaving 11 bases between. CDR3: CASSLDLGDTGELFF. CDR3 bases: TGCGCCAGCAGCTTAGACCTAGGTGACACCGGGGAGCTGTTTTTT.

This clonotype was detected many times. This chain uses TRBV4-1 with TRBJ1-1; D uncertain. From germline, CDR1 is MGHRA and CDR2 YSYEKL. The CDR3 extends over 13 amino acids. Trimming shortened V by 8 bases and J by 0 bases, and 10 bases separated the two germline ends. The CDR3 loop is CASRRELNTEAFF. The CDR3 DNA follows: TGCGCCAGCCGAAGGGAGCTGAACACTGAAGCTTTCTTT.

This clonotype was seen only a few times. The chain joins TRBV29-1 to TRBJ2-3; TRBD2 is a possible D gene (6 bases). Trimming removed 4 bases at V and 0 bases at J, with 11 bases between. The CDR3 has 14 residues. Germline values: CDR1 SQVTM, CDR2 ANQGSEA. The CDR3 reads CSVAGLPSTDTQYF. Here the CDR3 DNA reads TGCAGCGTTGCGGGACTTCCCAGCACAGATACGCAGTATTTT.

J is TRBJ2-7 and V is TRBV27; 7 bases align to TRBD2. The CDR3 totals 14 residues. V was pared by 4 bases and J by 4 bases, with 7 bases of the junction left unmatched. Looked up from germline, CDR1 is MNHEY and CDR2 is SMNVEV (reference sequence). This chain's CDR3 is CASSWWGGSYEQYF. CDR3 coding DNA: TGTGCCAGCAGTTGGTGGGGGGGAAGTTACGAGCAGTACTTC.